This record covers a single T cell receptor beta chain. Germline loops: CDR1 MDHEN, CDR2 SYDVKM. This CDR3 has 15 residues. V lost 7 bases, J lost 2 bases, and 14 bases lay in between. This entry belongs to a study of tumour-infiltrating T cells in Burkitt lymphoma. Generated by immunoSEQ multiplex PCR, the TCRdb table keeps only in-frame clones and is missing some. The sample records 850 to 1,000 clones, around 82% being singletons. Sequencing used tumor tissue. The chain joins TRBV28 to TRBJ1-4; a weak D match, TRBD1 (6 bases). The receptor was isolated from a human donor with Burkitt lymphoma. Some clones in this sample may be carry-over from other donors' samples. The CDR3 protein is CASTLGGVTNEKLFF. The CDR3 DNA sequence: TGTGCCAGCACACTCGGGGGCGTCACTAATGAAAAACTGTTTTTT. The variable domain in full, with the rest retrieved from reference TRBV28 and TRBJ1-4, is DVKVTQSSRYLVKRTGEKVFLECVQDMDHENMFWYRQDPGLGLRLIYFSYDVKMKEKGDIPEGYSVSREKKERFSLILESASTNQTSMYLCASTLGGVTNEKLFFGSGTQLSVL.